This T cell receptor (beta chain) was retrieved from a study of blood T cell repertoires in COVID-19. Assay: immunoSEQ multiplex PCR; the TCRdb copy retains only in-frame clones and omits some. This table has about 400,000 clones, roughly 88% appearing once. Looked up from germline, CDR1 is SGHNT and CDR2 is YYREEE (reference sequence). V dropped 4 bases and J dropped 0; count of bases not matched to a gene: 5. The CDR3 consists of 16 residues. This receptor was identified in a woman between 35 and 50 years old with acute COVID-19. The V and J genes are TRBV5-4 and TRBJ2-7; 12 positions match TRBD2. Sequences were obtained from PBMCs or T cells enriched from blood (not recorded which). The CDR3 region has the DNA TGTGCCAGCAGCCCTGGACTAGCGGGGAGCTCCTACGAGCAGTACTTC. This gives the protein CASSPGLAGSSYEQYF. Looking up the rest from reference TRBV5-4 and TRBJ2-7 gives the full variable domain: ETGVTQSPTHLIKTRGQQVTLRCSSQSGHNTVSWYQQALGQGPQFIFQYYREEENGRGNFPPRFSGLQFPNYSSELNVNALELDDSALYLCASSPGLAGSSYEQYFGPGTRLTVT.